A few counts support the clone carrying this T cell receptor beta chain. MiXCR was run by TCRdb on the 5' RACE reads, yielding one entry per CDR3 protein. Of 50,000 to 70,000 distinct CDR3 sequences detected, under 15% appear once; the ten largest clones hold approximately 11%. This entry is derived from a study of early T cells in non-severe SARS-CoV-2 infection. Germline CDR1 reads SGHRS; CDR2 reads YFSETQ. This CDR3 region has 16 residues. Trimming took 2 bases from V and 1 from J; bases not matched to a gene: 3. The rearrangement joins TRBV5-1 to TRBJ2-3; 11 nucleotides align to TRBD2. The TCR sequence derives from an adult who was a healthcare worker with PCR-confirmed SARS-CoV-2 infection or an uninfected control (not recorded which). The sequencing used whole blood, collected at baseline. The CDR3 DNA reads TGCGCCAGCAGCTTTGAACTAGCGGGGGGCACAGATACGCAGTATTTT. It codes for CASSFELAGGTDTQYF.